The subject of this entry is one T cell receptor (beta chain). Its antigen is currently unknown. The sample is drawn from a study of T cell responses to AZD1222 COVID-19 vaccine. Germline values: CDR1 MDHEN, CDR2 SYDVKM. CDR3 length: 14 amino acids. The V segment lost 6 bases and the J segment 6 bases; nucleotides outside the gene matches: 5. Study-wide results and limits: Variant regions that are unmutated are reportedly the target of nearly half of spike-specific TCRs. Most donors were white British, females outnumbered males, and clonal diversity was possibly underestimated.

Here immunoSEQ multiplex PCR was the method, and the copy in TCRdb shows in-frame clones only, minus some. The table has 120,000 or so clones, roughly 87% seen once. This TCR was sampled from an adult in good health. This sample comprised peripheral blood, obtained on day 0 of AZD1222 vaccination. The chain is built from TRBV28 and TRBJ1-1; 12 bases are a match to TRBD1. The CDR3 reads CASRSGQGAAEAFF. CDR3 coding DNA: TGTGCCAGCAGGTCGGGACAGGGGGCAGCTGAAGCTTTCTTT. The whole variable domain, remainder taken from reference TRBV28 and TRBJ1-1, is DVKVTQSSRYLVKRTGEKVFLECVQDMDHENMFWYRQDPGLGLRLIYFSYDVKMKEKGDIPEGYSVSREKKERFSLILESASTNQTSMYLCASRSGQGAAEAFFGQGTRLTVV.